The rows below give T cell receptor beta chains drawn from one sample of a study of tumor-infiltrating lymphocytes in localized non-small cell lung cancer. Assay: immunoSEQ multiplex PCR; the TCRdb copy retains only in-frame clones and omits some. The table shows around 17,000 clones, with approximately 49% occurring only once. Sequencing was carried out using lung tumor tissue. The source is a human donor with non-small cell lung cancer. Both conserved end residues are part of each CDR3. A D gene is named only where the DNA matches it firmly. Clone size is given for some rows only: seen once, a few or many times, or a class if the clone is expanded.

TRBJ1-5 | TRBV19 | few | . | CASKSGRGWDNQPQHF | TGTGCCAGTAAGAGTGGTCGAGGGTGGGATAATCAGCCCCAGCATTTT
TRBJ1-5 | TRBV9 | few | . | CASSVGSLPNQPQHF | TGTGCCAGCAGCGTAGGATCCCTTCCGAATCAGCCCCAGCATTTT
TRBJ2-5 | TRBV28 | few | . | CASSLSGRETQYF | TGTGCCAGCAGTTTATCGGGGCGGGAGACCCAGTACTTC
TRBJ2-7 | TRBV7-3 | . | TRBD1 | CASSLAGQGGEQYF | TGTGCCAGCAGCTTAGCCGGACAGGGTGGTGAGCAGTACTTC
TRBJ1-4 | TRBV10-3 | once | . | CAISERGPEKLFF | TGTGCCATCAGTGAAAGGGGCCCCGAAAAACTGTTTTTT
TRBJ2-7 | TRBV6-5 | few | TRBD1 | CASSETGAYEQYF | TGTGCCAGCAGCGAGACAGGGGCCTACGAGCAGTACTTC
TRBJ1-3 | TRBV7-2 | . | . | CASSPRAGSGNTIYF | TGTGCCAGCAGCCCCCGAGCGGGATCTGGAAACACCATATATTTT
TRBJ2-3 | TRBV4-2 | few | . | CASSQDSYLSDTQYF | TGTGCCAGCAGCCAAGATTCATACTTATCAGATACGCAGTATTTT
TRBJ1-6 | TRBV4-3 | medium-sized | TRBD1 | CASSQELRTGSSYNSPLHF | TGCGCCAGCAGCCAAGAACTAAGGACAGGGAGCTCCTATAATTCACCCCTCCACTTT
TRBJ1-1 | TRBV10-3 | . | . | CAISPGGHTEAFF | TGTGCCATCAGTCCGGGTGGGCACACTGAAGCTTTCTTT
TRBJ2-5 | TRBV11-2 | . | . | CASSLGWGETQYF | TGTGCCAGCAGCTTAGGGTGGGGGGAGACCCAGTACTTC
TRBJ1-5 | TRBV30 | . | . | CAWSTGLGHYSNQPQHF | TGTGCCTGGAGTACAGGGCTGGGGCATTATAGCAATCAGCCCCAGCATTTT
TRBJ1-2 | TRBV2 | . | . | CASSSGTIGGYTF | TGTGCCAGCAGCTCCGGGACAATAGGTGGCTACACCTTC
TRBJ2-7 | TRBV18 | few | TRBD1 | CASSGTGTGEYAGEQYF | TGTGCCAGCTCGGGAACCGGGACAGGGGAGTATGCGGGAGAGCAGTACTTC
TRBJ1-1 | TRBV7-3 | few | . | CASSTGMNTEAFF | TGTGCCAGCAGTACCGGGATGAACACTGAAGCTTTCTTT
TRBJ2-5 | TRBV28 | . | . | CASSPPRAHETQYF | TGTGCCAGCAGTCCTCCCCGAGCCCACGAGACCCAGTACTTC
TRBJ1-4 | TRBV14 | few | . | CASSLRGFKGKLFF | TGTGCCAGCAGCCTCAGGGGTTTCAAGGGAAAACTGTTTTTT
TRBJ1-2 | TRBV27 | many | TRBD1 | CASSPGQGARYGYTF | TGTGCCAGCAGTCCAGGACAGGGGGCACGATATGGCTACACCTTC
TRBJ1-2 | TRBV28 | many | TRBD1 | CASSPTTGRYGYTF | TGTGCCAGCAGTCCCACGACAGGGAGGTATGGCTACACCTTC
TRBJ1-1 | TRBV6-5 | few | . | CASRNPQNTEAFF | TGTGCCAGCAGGAACCCACAGAACACTGAAGCTTTCTTT
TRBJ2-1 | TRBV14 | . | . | CASSQDPGSYNEQFF | TGTGCCAGCAGCCAAGATCCAGGCTCCTACAATGAGCAGTTCTTC
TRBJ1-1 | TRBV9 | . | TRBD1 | CASSVGQGRDEAFF | TGTGCCAGCAGCGTAGGACAGGGGAGAGATGAAGCTTTCTTT
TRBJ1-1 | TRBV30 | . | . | CAWSVLPSPEAFF | TGTGCCTGGAGTGTACTGCCCAGCCCTGAAGCTTTCTTT
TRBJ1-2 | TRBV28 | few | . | CASTIWGAGAPESGYTF | TGTGCCAGCACCATTTGGGGGGCAGGGGCCCCGGAGAGTGGCTACACCTTC
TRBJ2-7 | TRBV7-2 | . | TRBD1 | CASSVTGGSYEQYF | TGTGCCAGCAGCGTGACAGGGGGCTCCTACGAGCAGTACTTC
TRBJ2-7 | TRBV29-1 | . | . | CSVTKANSYEQYF | TGCAGCGTCACTAAGGCCAACTCCTACGAGCAGTACTTC
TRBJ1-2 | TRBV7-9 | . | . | CASSLGTGIGGYTF | TGTGCCAGCAGCTTAGGTACAGGGATAGGTGGCTACACCTTC
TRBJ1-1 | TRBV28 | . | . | CASRRPGSTEAFF | TGTGCCAGCCGACGACCCGGGAGCACTGAAGCTTTCTTT
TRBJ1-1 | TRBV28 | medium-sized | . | CASSFWGNTEAFF | TGTGCCAGCAGTTTTTGGGGAAACACTGAAGCTTTCTTT
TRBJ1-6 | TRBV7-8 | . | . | CASSLVGTGNSPLHF | TGTGCCAGCAGCTTAGTAGGCACCGGGAATTCACCCCTCCACTTT
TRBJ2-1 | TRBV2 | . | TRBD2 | CASSEGTSAYNEQFF | TGTGCCAGCAGTGAAGGGACTAGCGCTTACAATGAGCAGTTCTTC
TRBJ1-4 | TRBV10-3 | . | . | CAISEAVGEKLFF | TGTGCCATCAGCGAAGCGGTGGGTGAAAAACTGTTTTTT
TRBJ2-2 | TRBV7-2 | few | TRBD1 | CASSLSWDRNTGELFF | TGTGCCAGCAGCTTAAGTTGGGACAGAAACACCGGGGAGCTGTTTTTT
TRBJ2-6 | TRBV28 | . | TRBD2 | CASRKGTSVLAGANVLTF | TGTGCCAGCAGGAAGGGGACTAGCGTTCTGGCTGGGGCCAACGTCCTGACTTTC
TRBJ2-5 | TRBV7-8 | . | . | CASSSLTQETQYF | TGTGCCAGCAGCTCTTTAACCCAAGAGACCCAGTACTTC